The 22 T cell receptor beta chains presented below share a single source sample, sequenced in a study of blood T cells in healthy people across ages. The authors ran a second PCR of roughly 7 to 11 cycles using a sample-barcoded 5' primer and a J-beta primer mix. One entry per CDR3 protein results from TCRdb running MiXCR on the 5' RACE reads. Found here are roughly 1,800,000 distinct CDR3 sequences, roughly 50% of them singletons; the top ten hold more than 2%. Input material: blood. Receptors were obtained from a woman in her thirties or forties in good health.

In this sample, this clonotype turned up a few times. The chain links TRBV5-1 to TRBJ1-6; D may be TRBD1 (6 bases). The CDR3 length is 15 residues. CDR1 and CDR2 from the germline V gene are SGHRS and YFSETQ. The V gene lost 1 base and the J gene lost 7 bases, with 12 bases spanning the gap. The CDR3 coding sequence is TGCGCCAGCAGCTTGACTAAGGACAGAAATTCACCCCTCCACTTT. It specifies CASSLTKDRNSPLHF.

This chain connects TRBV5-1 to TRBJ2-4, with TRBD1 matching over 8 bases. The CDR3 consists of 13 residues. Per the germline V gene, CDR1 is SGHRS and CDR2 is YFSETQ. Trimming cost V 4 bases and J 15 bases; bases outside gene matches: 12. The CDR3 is CASSRGQDLPLYF. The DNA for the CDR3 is TGCGCCAGCAGCAGGGGACAGGACCTGCCCCTGTACTTC.

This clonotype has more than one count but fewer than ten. The CDR3 loop is CASSLQGPLTYGYTF. The CDR3 DNA reads TGCGCCAGCAGCCTCCAGGGACCTCTAACCTATGGCTACACCTTC. The J gene is TRBJ1-2, the V gene TRBV4-1; D might be TRBD1 (5 bases). The CDR3 sequence is 15 residues long. The ends were cut back, 4 bases at V and 4 bases at J, with 16 bases in the middle. The V gene's germline CDR1 is MGHRA and CDR2 YSYEKL.

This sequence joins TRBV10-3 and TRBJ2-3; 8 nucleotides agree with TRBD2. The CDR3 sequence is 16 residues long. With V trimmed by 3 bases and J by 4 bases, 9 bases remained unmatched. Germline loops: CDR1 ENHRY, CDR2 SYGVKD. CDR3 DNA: TGTGCCATCAGTGAACCGGGACTAGGGGTCGCAGATACGCAGTATTTT. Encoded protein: CAISEPGLGVADTQYF.

CDR3 DNA: TGTGCCAGCTCACCGGGGCCCCTACCGAATCAGCCCCAGCATTTT. As protein: CASSPGPLPNQPQHF. V and J are TRBV18 and TRBJ1-5, with D perhaps TRBD1 (5 bases). Germline CDR1 KGHSH, CDR2 LQKENI. Trimming cost V 3 bases and J 4 bases, with 13 bases left between them. The CDR3 is made up of 15 amino acids.

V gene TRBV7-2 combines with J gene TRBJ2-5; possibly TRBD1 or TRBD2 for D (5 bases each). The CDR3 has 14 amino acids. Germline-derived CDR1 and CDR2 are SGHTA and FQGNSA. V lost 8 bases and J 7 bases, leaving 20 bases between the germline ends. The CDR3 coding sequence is TGTGCCAGCGAAAGTCCGGGGACGGTCGGGACCCAGTACTTC. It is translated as CASESPGTVGTQYF.

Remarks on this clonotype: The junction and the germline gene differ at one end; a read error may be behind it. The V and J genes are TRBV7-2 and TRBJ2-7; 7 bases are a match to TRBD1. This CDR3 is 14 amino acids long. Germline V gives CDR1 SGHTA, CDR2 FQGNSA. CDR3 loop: CAGSQGGRAYEQYF. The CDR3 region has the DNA TGTGCCGGCAGCCAAGGGGGCAGAGCCTACGAGCAGTACTTC.

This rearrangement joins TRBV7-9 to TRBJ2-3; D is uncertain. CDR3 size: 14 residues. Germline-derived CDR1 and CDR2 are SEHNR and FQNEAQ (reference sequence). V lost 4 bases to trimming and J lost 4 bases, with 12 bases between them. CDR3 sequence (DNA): TGTGCCAGCAGCTCCCCCTTGACACCAGATACGCAGTATTTT. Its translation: CASSSPLTPDTQYF.

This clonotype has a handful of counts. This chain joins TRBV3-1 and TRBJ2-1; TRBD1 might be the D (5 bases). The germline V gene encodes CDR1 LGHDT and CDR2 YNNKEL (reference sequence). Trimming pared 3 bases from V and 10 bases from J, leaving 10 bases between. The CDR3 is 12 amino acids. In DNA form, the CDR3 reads TGTGCCAGCAGCCAGGGGCCAACGGAGCAGTTCTTC. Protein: CASSQGPTEQFF.

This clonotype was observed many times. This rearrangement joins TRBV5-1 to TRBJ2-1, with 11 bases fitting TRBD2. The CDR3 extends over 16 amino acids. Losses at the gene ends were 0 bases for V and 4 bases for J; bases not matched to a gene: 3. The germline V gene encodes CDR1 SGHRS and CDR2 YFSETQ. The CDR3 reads CASSLVTSGGYNEQFF. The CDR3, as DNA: TGCGCCAGCAGCTTGGTTACTAGCGGGGGATACAATGAGCAGTTCTTC.

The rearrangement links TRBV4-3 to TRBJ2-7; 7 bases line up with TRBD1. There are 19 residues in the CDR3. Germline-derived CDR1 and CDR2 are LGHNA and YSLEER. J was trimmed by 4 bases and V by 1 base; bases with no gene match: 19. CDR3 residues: CASSQGGQQSSRGHYEQYF. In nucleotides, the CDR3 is TGCGCCAGCAGCCAAGGGGGACAGCAGTCCTCTAGGGGACATTACGAGCAGTACTTC.

CDR3 nucleotide sequence: TGCAGTGCTAGAGATTCCAATAGGGCGTCCCAGTACTTC. Translating gives CSARDSNRASQYF. The rearrangement joins TRBV20-1 to TRBJ2-5; no reliable D call. Trimming removed 0 bases from V and 9 bases from J, with 14 bases in between. Per germline, CDR1 DFQATT and CDR2 SNEGSKA (reference sequence). This CDR3 is built from 13 residues.

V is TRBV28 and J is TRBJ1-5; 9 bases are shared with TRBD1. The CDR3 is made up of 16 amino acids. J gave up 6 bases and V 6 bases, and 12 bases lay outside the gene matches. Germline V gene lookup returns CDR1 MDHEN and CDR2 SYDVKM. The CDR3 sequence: CASRHRGQGLSQPQHF. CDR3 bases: TGTGCCAGCAGACACCGCGGACAGGGGTTAAGTCAGCCCCAGCATTTT.

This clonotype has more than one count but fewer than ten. This chain's CDR3 is CASSSTGAWGALGYYGYTF. The CDR3 nucleotides are TGTGCCAGCAGCTCAACCGGCGCCTGGGGGGCCCTTGGGTACTATGGCTACACCTTC. This chain uses TRBV7-9 with TRBJ1-2; weak D call: TRBD1 (6 bases). V gave up 4 bases and J gave up 3 bases, with 27 bases separating them. The germline V gene has CDR1 SEHNR and CDR2 FQNEAQ (reference sequence). This CDR3 comprises 19 residues.

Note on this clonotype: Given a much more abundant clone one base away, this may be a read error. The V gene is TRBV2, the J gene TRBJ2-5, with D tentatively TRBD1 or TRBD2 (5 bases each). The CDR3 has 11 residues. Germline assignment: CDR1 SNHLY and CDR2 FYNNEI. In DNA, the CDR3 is TGTGCCAGCAGTGCCAGGGAGACCCAGCACTTC. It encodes CASSARETQHF.

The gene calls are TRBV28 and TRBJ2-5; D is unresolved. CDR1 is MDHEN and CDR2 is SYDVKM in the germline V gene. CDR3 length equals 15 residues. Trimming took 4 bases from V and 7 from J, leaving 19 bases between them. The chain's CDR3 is CASSSHEALLGTQYF. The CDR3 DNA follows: TGTGCCAGCAGTTCCCACGAGGCCCTCCTGGGGACCCAGTACTTC.

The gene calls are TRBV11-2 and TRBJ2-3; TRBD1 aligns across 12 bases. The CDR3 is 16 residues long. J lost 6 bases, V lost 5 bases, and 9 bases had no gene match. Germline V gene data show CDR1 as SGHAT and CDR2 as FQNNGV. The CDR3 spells CASSQGTGGKGDTQYF. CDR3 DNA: TGTGCCAGCAGCCAGGGGACAGGGGGCAAAGGTGATACGCAGTATTTT.

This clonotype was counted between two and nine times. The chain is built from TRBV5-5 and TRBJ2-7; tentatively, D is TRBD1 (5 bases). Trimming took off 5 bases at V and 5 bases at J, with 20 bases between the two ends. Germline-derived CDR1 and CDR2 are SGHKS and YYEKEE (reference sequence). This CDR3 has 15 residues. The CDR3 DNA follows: TGTGCCAGCAGTCTCAGGGTAAGCCAAATGGACGAGCAGTACTTC. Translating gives CASSLRVSQMDEQYF.

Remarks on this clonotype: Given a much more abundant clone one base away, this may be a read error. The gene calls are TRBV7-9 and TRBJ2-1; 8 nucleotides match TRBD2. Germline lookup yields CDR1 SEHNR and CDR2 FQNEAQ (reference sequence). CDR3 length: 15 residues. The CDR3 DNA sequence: TGTGCCAGCAGCATAGCGGGGAGCTCCTACAATGAGCAGTTCTTC. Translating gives CASSIAGSSYNEQFF.

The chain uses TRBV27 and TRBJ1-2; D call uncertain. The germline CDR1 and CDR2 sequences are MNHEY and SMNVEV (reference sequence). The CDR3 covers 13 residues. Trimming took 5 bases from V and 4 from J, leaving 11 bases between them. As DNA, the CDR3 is TGTGCCAGCAGTCCGAGGCCTGTCTATGGCTACACCTTC. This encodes CASSPRPVYGYTF.

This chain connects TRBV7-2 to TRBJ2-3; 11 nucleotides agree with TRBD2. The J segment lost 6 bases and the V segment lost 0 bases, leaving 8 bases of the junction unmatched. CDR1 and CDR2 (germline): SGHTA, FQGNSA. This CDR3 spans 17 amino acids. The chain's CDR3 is CASSLAPSSGGRDTQYF. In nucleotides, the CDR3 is TGTGCCAGCAGCTTAGCGCCCTCTAGCGGGGGGAGGGATACGCAGTATTTT.

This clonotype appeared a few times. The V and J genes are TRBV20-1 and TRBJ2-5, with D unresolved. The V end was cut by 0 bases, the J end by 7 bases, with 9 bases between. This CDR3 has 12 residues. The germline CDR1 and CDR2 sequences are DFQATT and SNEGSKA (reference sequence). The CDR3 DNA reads TGCAGTGCTAGAGAGCGGACGGGGACCCAGTACTTC. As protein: CSARERTGTQYF.